The source of this T cell receptor beta chain is a study of blood T cell repertoires in COVID-19. Profiled with immunoSEQ multiplex PCR; TCRdb holds only in-frame clones, not every one. The sample has fewer than 450,000 clones, 88% seen once; the top ten hold more than 1%. Germline values: CDR1 MGHRA, CDR2 YSYEKL. J was trimmed by 4 bases and V by 4 bases; bases with no gene match: 7. The length of the CDR3 is 15 residues. Specimen: PBMCs or T cells enriched from blood (not recorded which). V and J are TRBV4-1 and TRBJ1-5; 7 nucleotides agree with TRBD1. This sequence was found in a woman aged 18-30 years who had recovered from COVID-19. CDR3 residues: CASSPWTGVNQPQHF. As DNA, the CDR3 is TGCGCCAGCAGCCCCTGGACAGGCGTTAATCAGCCCCAGCATTTT.